The 20 T cell receptor beta chains listed next were all sequenced from one sample in a study of T cell responses to AZD1222 COVID-19 vaccine. Libraries were prepared by immunoSEQ multiplex PCR; TCRdb keeps only in-frame clonotypes and omits some of them. The table has some 90,000 clones, roughly 84% seen once. Sequences were derived from peripheral blood, sampled on day 0 of AZD1222 vaccination. These receptors originate from an adult in good health.

This sequence joins TRBV2 and TRBJ1-4; D uncertain. Trimming left V 3 bases short and J 4 bases short, with 6 bases between. Germline CDR1 and CDR2: SNHLY and FYNNEI. There are 13 residues in the CDR3. CDR3 coding DNA: TGTGCCAGCAGTGACGGCGTTAATGAAAAACTGTTTTTT. Its protein product is CASSDGVNEKLFF.

This chain connects TRBV29-1 to TRBJ1-5; 9 nucleotides align to TRBD1. V shed 6 bases, J shed 4 bases, and the junction held 1 base outside the gene matches. This CDR3 comprises 12 residues. Germline CDR1 is SQVTM and CDR2 is ANQGSEA. The CDR3 spells CSVGQGNQPQHF. The CDR3 coding sequence is TGCAGCGTCGGACAGGGGAATCAGCCCCAGCATTTT.

The V call is TRBV29-1, the J call TRBJ1-5, with TRBD1 matching 8 bases. The junction had 5 bases not matched to a gene; V was cut back by 6 bases and J by 4 bases. The CDR3 length is 13 residues. Germline V gene sequence: CDR1 SQVTM, CDR2 ANQGSEA. This CDR3 reads CSVRTGLNQPQHF. CDR3 nucleotides: TGCAGCGTCCGGACAGGGCTAAATCAGCCCCAGCATTTT.

The chain employs TRBV27 and TRBJ2-5; 10 bases fit TRBD2. The CDR3 is 19 residues long. Germline V gene sequence: CDR1 MNHEY, CDR2 SMNVEV (reference sequence). Trimming cost V 4 bases and J 0 bases; bases outside gene matches: 14. The CDR3 is CASSSRTSRTSGDQETQYF. In DNA, the CDR3 is TGTGCCAGCAGTTCCCGAACATCGAGGACTAGCGGAGACCAAGAGACCCAGTACTTC.

The chain recombines TRBV7-7 with TRBJ2-3, with D maybe TRBD2 (6 bases). Per the germline V gene, CDR1 is SSHAT and CDR2 is FNYEAQ (reference sequence). The CDR3 has 12 residues. The CDR3 reads CAIGTSTDTQYF. The CDR3 DNA reads as TGTGCTATTGGGACTAGCACAGATACGCAGTATTTT. The full variable domain, rest sourced from reference TRBV7-7 and TRBJ2-3, is GAGVSQSPRYKVTKRGQDVTLRCDPISSHATLYWYQQALGQGPEFLTYFNYEAQPDKSGLPSDRFSAERPEGSISTLTIQRTEQRDSAMYRCAIGTSTDTQYFGPGTRLTVL.

This clone appeared once. The chain employs TRBV19 and TRBJ1-1; unclear D gene. V lost 5 bases and J lost 2, with 12 bases in between. This CDR3 has 14 amino acids. In germline, CDR1 is LNHDA, CDR2 SQIVND (reference sequence). CDR3 sequence reads: CASSPRSGNTEAFF. The CDR3 nucleotides read TGTGCCAGTAGTCCTCGATCTGGCAACACTGAAGCTTTCTTT.

The rearrangement joins TRBV4-2 to TRBJ1-2; tentatively, D is TRBD1 (6 bases). V was clipped by 0 bases and J by 5 bases, with 22 bases between them. This CDR3 is 18 amino acids long. Germline CDR1 reads LGHNA; CDR2 reads YNFKEQ. The CDR3 sequence: CASSQDFSPTGGGYGYTF. For the CDR3, the DNA is TGTGCCAGCAGCCAAGACTTCTCCCCGACAGGAGGAGGATATGGCTACACCTTC.

The chain uses TRBV9 and TRBJ1-3; a weak D match, TRBD1 (6 bases). Germline CDR1 and CDR2: SGDLS and YYNGEE. Trimming left V 0 bases short and J 8 bases short, with 12 bases between. CDR3 size: 14 residues. CDR3 DNA: TGTGCCAGCAGCGTAGTGGGGGGGCTGGACACCATATATTTT. Translating gives CASSVVGGLDTIYF.

The chain carries TRBV19 and TRBJ1-4; no reliable D call. The germline CDR1 and CDR2 sequences are LNHDA and SQIVND (reference sequence). Between the trimmed V and J ends, which lost 3 bases and 5 bases, there was a span of 10 bases. This CDR3 has 14 residues. The DNA of the CDR3 is TGTGCCAGTAGTATTCGGTCACAAAATGAAAAACTGTTTTTT. Its protein product is CASSIRSQNEKLFF. Full variable domain (rest looked up from reference TRBV19 and TRBJ1-4): DGGITQSPKYLFRKEGQNVTLSCEQNLNHDAMYWYRQDPGQGLRLIYYSQIVNDFQKGDIAEGYSVSREKKESFPLTVTSAQKNPTAFYLCASSIRSQNEKLFFGSGTQLSVL.

The V call is TRBV3-1 (or the pseudogene TRBV3-2), the J call TRBJ1-4, with D maybe TRBD1 (5 bases). The length of the CDR3 is 14 residues. V was shortened by 2 bases and J by 7 bases, with 11 bases between the two germline ends. Germline loops: CDR1 LGHDT, CDR2 YNNKEL (reference sequence). CDR3 protein: CASSQRQGGEKLFF. The DNA of the CDR3 is TGTGCCAGCAGCCAACGGCAGGGCGGTGAAAAACTGTTTTTT.

The chain couples TRBV25-1 to TRBJ1-5; D may be TRBD1 (6 bases). CDR3 length: 13 amino acids. CDR1 is MGHDK, CDR2 SYGVNS, per germline. The V end was cut by 3 bases, the J end by 6 bases, with 9 bases between. As DNA, the CDR3 is TGTGCCAGCAGTGAGGGGGGGCTTCAGCCCCAGCATTTT. It translates to CASSEGGLQPQHF.

The chain links TRBV6-5 to TRBJ2-5; D possibly matches TRBD1 or TRBD2 (5 bases each). The CDR3 has 15 residues. The germline V and J ends were trimmed by 7 bases and 5 bases, with 20 bases remaining between them. Germline V gene data show CDR1 as MNHEY and CDR2 as SVGAGI. The CDR3, as DNA: TGTGCCAGCACCCGAAGCCTCCTGGGGGAGGAGACCCAGTACTTC. Translation gives CASTRSLLGEETQYF.

In its sample, this clone was seen once. CDR3 sequence (DNA): TGTGCCAGCAGCCCTATTGCGGGGGACTACGAGCAGTACTTC. This codes for CASSPIAGDYEQYF. This chain connects TRBV3-1 (or the pseudogene TRBV3-2) to TRBJ2-7; TRBD2 aligns across 7 bases. The CDR3 is 14 amino acids. V shed 4 bases and J 3 bases; nucleotides not matched to a gene: 6. Germline assignment: CDR1 LGHDT and CDR2 YNNKEL (reference sequence).

The V gene is TRBV2, the J gene TRBJ1-1; D is undetermined. The CDR3 is 13 residues long. The germline gives CDR1 SNHLY, CDR2 FYNNEI. V lost 4 bases, J lost 1 base, and 7 bases lay in between. CDR3 residues: CASSGQANTEAFF. The CDR3 DNA follows: TGTGCCAGCAGTGGGCAGGCGAACACTGAAGCTTTCTTT.

V usage is TRBV5-4 and J usage is TRBJ1-2, with D tentatively TRBD1 (5 bases). The germline V gene has CDR1 SGHNT and CDR2 YYREEE (reference sequence). The CDR3 spans 14 residues. With 1 base removed from V and 6 bases from J, the gap between germline ends came to 13 bases. CDR3 residues: CASSLMTAGDGYTF. The CDR3 nucleotides read TGTGCCAGCAGCTTGATGACGGCGGGGGATGGCTACACCTTC. Filled out from reference TRBV5-4 and TRBJ1-2, the complete variable domain reads ETGVTQSPTHLIKTRGQQVTLRCSSQSGHNTVSWYQQALGQGPQFIFQYYREEENGRGNFPPRFSGLQFPNYSSELNVNALELDDSALYLCASSLMTAGDGYTFGSGTRLTVV.

This chain connects TRBV3-1 (or the pseudogene TRBV3-2) to TRBJ2-2; 12 bases fit TRBD2. V dropped 4 bases and J dropped 3; count of bases not matched to a gene: 6. The CDR3 contains 17 residues. Germline V lookup: CDR1 LGHDT, CDR2 YNNKEL (reference sequence). The CDR3 loop reads CASSRPLAGGDTGELFF. CDR3 coding DNA: TGTGCCAGCAGCCGCCCACTAGCGGGGGGCGACACCGGGGAGCTGTTTTTT.

The chain combines TRBV30 with TRBJ1-1; perhaps TRBD1 as D (5 bases). V lost 4 bases to trimming and J lost 1 base, with 7 bases between them. This CDR3 has 12 amino acids. Germline values: CDR1 GTSNPN, CDR2 SVGIG (reference sequence). CDR3 protein: CAWKRGNTEAFF. The CDR3 DNA reads TGTGCCTGGAAAAGGGGGAACACTGAAGCTTTCTTT.

The CDR3 is CASSPQGALGYTF. The CDR3 DNA reads as TGCGCCAGCAGCCCACAGGGGGCGCTTGGCTACACCTTC. The chain couples TRBV5-1 to TRBJ1-2, with 9 bases lining up with TRBD1. This CDR3 has 13 amino acids. J gave up 7 bases and V 4 bases, and 5 bases lay outside the gene matches. CDR1 is SGHRS, CDR2 YFSETQ, per germline. Using reference TRBV5-1 and TRBJ1-2 for the parts outside the CDR3, the full variable domain is KAGVTQTPRYLIKTRGQQVTLSCSPISGHRSVSWYQQTPGQGLQFLFEYFSETQRNKGNFPGRFSGRQFSNSRSEMNVSTLELGDSALYLCASSPQGALGYTFGSGTRLTVV.

This clone was observed a single time. In DNA, the CDR3 is TGTGCCAGCAGCTCCCGGTTCTTC. Amino acids: CASSSRFF. The chain joins TRBV7-9 to TRBJ2-1; D remains ambiguous. CDR1 SEHNR and CDR2 FQNEAQ come from the germline V gene (reference sequence). Trimming shortened V by 4 bases and J by 15 bases, and 4 bases separated the two germline ends. This CDR3 region has 8 residues.

The chain carries TRBV10-2 and TRBJ2-2, with D tentatively TRBD1 (6 bases). In germline, CDR1 is WSHSY, CDR2 SAAADI. The CDR3 contains 16 residues. Trimming cost V 3 bases and J 3 bases, with 14 bases left between them. CDR3 in DNA: TGCGCCAGCAGTGAATCCTCACAGGGTGACACCGGGGAGCTGTTTTTT. This sequence encodes CASSESSQGDTGELFF.